One sample yielded the 27 T cell receptor beta chains listed below, sequenced in a study of T cell changes during pregnancy in multiple sclerosis. Measured with immunoSEQ multiplex PCR; TCRdb has only the in-frame clones, and not every one. Of about 70,000 clones in the sample, 90% to 95% were seen once. Here the sequenced sample was peripheral blood, taken in the third trimester of pregnancy. These receptor sequences come from a female donor with multiple sclerosis, enrolled in a pregnancy study.

The chain recombines TRBV6-5 with TRBJ2-1; 11 bases line up with TRBD2. Trimming cost V 6 bases and J 8 bases; bases outside gene matches: 9. In germline, CDR1 is MNHEY, CDR2 SVGAGI. The CDR3 covers 15 residues. The CDR3 DNA reads TGTGCCAGCAGCCGTAGCGGGGGGGGATCGGATGAGCAGTTCTTC. Translated: CASSRSGGGSDEQFF.

The gene calls are TRBV11-2 and TRBJ1-1; D not certain. With 2 bases removed from V and 0 bases from J, the gap between germline ends came to 13 bases. The CDR3 spans 16 residues. Germline CDR1 reads SGHAT; CDR2 reads FQNNGV. CDR3 bases: TGTGCCAGCAGCTTAAGGCGAGCGGTCTTGAACACTGAAGCTTTCTTT. Its protein is CASSLRRAVLNTEAFF.

V and J are TRBV7-2 and TRBJ2-2; TRBD2 is a possible D gene (5 bases). The germline CDR1 and CDR2 sequences are SGHTA and FQGNSA. The CDR3 runs 15 residues. The V gene lost 1 base and the J gene lost 6 bases, with 12 bases spanning the gap. The CDR3 bases are TGTGCCAGCAGCTTAGTGACTCTTAGCGCCGGGGAGCTGTTTTTT. This sequence encodes CASSLVTLSAGELFF.

This chain connects TRBV5-4 to TRBJ1-4; 7 bases map to TRBD1. V lost 4 bases, J lost 11 bases, and 14 bases stayed unmatched. In germline, CDR1 is SGHNT, CDR2 YYREEE (reference sequence). The CDR3 is 15 residues long. CDR3 DNA sequence: TGTGCCAGCAGCGTCACAGGGGCGGGTGTTCGGAAACTGTTTTTT. It specifies CASSVTGAGVRKLFF.

The CDR3 sequence: CASSHPGTGTGANVLTF. CDR3 nucleotide sequence: TGCGCCAGCAGCCATCCCGGGACAGGGACCGGGGCCAACGTCCTGACTTTC. This chain joins TRBV4-1 and TRBJ2-6, with 9 bases aligning to TRBD1. With 3 bases clipped from V and 4 bases from J, the junction kept 7 bases outside the gene matches. The CDR3 is 17 amino acids. Germline values: CDR1 MGHRA, CDR2 YSYEKL.

This clone was seen more than once but under ten times. V and J are TRBV7-7 and TRBJ1-5; D possibly corresponds to TRBD1 (6 bases). Trimming took off 4 bases at V and 5 bases at J, with 21 bases between the two ends. Germline V lookup: CDR1 SSHAT, CDR2 FNYEAQ (reference sequence). This CDR3 is 17 amino acids long. CDR3 sequence: CASSSNHTQGRDQPQHF. As DNA, the CDR3 is TGTGCCAGCAGCTCGAACCACACCCAGGGGCGAGATCAGCCCCAGCATTTT.

This chain joins TRBV12-5 and TRBJ1-1; possibly TRBD1 for D (5 bases). The V end lost 8 bases, the J end lost 3 bases, and 28 bases lay between the germline ends. Germline CDR1 reads LGHNT; CDR2 reads FRNRAP. The CDR3 covers 18 residues. This chain's CDR3 is CASHIIAPPGIQDTEAFF. The CDR3 DNA reads as TGTGCTAGTCATATAATCGCACCCCCAGGGATTCAGGACACTGAAGCTTTCTTT. Drawing the rest from reference TRBV12-5 and TRBJ1-1, the complete variable domain is DARVTQTPRHKVTEMGQEVTMRCQPILGHNTVFWYRQTMMQGLELLAYFRNRAPLDDSGMPKDRFSAEMPDATLATLKIQPSEPRDSAVYFCASHIIAPPGIQDTEAFFGQGTRLTVV.

V is TRBV19 and J is TRBJ1-3; possible D gene TRBD1, 5 bases. Trimming shortened V by 4 bases and J by 3 bases, and 13 bases separated the two germline ends. Germline lookup yields CDR1 LNHDA and CDR2 SQIVND (reference sequence). This CDR3 region has 15 residues. The CDR3 region is CASSTTGLGGNTIYF. The CDR3 DNA follows: TGTGCCAGTAGTACGACGGGACTAGGTGGAAACACCATATATTTT.

The rearrangement uses TRBV7-8 and TRBJ1-2, with D possibly matching TRBD1 (5 bases). This CDR3 has 14 amino acids. Trimming took off 0 bases at V and 6 bases at J, with 11 bases between the two ends. The germline gives CDR1 SGHVS, CDR2 FQNEAQ. The CDR3 DNA sequence: TGTGCCAGCAGCTTAGCGGGAGGGGCGGATGGCTACACCTTC. Its translation: CASSLAGGADGYTF.

This chain links TRBV5-8 with TRBJ1-1, with TRBD1 as a possible D gene (6 bases). V gave up 4 bases and J gave up 0 bases, with 16 bases separating them. The CDR3 has 16 amino acids. Per the germline V gene, CDR1 is SGHTS and CDR2 is YDEGEE. The CDR3 sequence: CASSPWGGPMNTEAFF. CDR3 coding DNA: TGTGCCAGCAGCCCCTGGGGGGGGCCCATGAACACTGAAGCTTTCTTT.

The CDR3, as DNA: TGTGCCAGCAGTCCCCGGGACAGTGGGTCCTACGAGCAGTACTTC. Residues: CASSPRDSGSYEQYF. The gene calls are TRBV27 and TRBJ2-7; 7 bases line up with TRBD1. Germline-derived CDR1 and CDR2 are MNHEY and SMNVEV (reference sequence). CDR3 length: 15 amino acids. V shed 5 bases, J shed 1 base, and the junction held 8 bases outside the gene matches.

The rearrangement uses TRBV29-1 and TRBJ1-5; a weak D match, TRBD1 (5 bases). The CDR3 is 15 amino acids. V dropped 4 bases and J dropped 0 bases, with 13 bases sitting between them. The germline V gene has CDR1 SQVTM and CDR2 ANQGSEA. The CDR3 loop is CSVASGVGSNQPQHF. CDR3 sequence (DNA): TGCAGCGTTGCGTCGGGGGTGGGTAGCAATCAGCCCCAGCATTTT.

The chain recombines TRBV27 with TRBJ1-1, with TRBD1 matching 7 bases. Germline CDR1 reads MNHEY; CDR2 reads SMNVEV (reference sequence). This CDR3 comprises 13 residues. V shed 4 bases, J shed 10 bases, and the junction held 9 bases outside the gene matches. The CDR3 coding sequence is TGTGCCAGCAGTTCACCCCCCAACAGGGGAGCTTTCTTT. This gives the protein CASSSPPNRGAFF.

This clone is a singleton in its sample. V gene TRBV9 combines with J gene TRBJ2-7, with TRBD2 as a possible D gene (5 bases). The germline V gene encodes CDR1 SGDLS and CDR2 YYNGEE. The V end lost 3 bases, the J end lost 0 bases, and 13 bases lay between the germline ends. CDR3 length: 15 residues. CDR3 sequence (DNA): TGTGCCAGCAGCGCCTTGCCCGGGGTCTCCTACGAGCAGTACTTC. Its translation: CASSALPGVSYEQYF.

This chain joins TRBV14 and TRBJ2-1, with D perhaps TRBD1 (6 bases). Trimming took 6 bases from V and 0 from J, leaving 24 bases between them. The CDR3 consists of 19 residues. Germline V gives CDR1 SGHDN, CDR2 FVKESK. In DNA, the CDR3 is TGTGCCAGCAGTCTCAGATTCAGAGGTAGGGGGAGCTCCTACAATGAGCAGTTCTTC. Amino acid sequence: CASSLRFRGRGSSYNEQFF. The whole variable domain, filled in from reference TRBV14 and TRBJ2-1, reads EAGVTQFPSHSVIEKGQTVTLRCDPISGHDNLYWYRRVMGKEIKFLLHFVKESKQDESGMPNNRFLAERTGGTYSTLKVQPAELEDSGVYFCASSLRFRGRGSSYNEQFFGPGTRLTVL.

By proportion, this clone is medium-sized. The V gene is TRBV11-2, the J gene TRBJ1-5, with D possibly being TRBD1 (5 bases). The CDR3 loop spans 15 amino acids. With 0 bases removed from V and 5 bases from J, the gap between germline ends came to 11 bases. Germline CDR1 is SGHAT and CDR2 is FQNNGV. The CDR3 here is CASSLDFGGYQPQHF. CDR3 sequence (DNA): TGTGCCAGCAGCTTAGATTTTGGGGGGTATCAGCCCCAGCATTTT. The variable domain in full, completed from reference TRBV11-2 and TRBJ1-5, reads EAGVAQSPRYKIIEKRQSVAFWCNPISGHATLYWYQQILGQGPKLLIQFQNNGVVDDSQLPKDRFSAERLKGVDSTLKIQPAKLEDSAVYLCASSLDFGGYQPQHFGDGTRLSIL.

This clone is a singleton in its sample. CDR3 sequence (DNA): TGTGCCAGCAGCTTAGCGAGACTAGGTGCAGATACGCAGTATTTT. The encoded protein is CASSLARLGADTQYF. J is TRBJ2-3 and V is TRBV11-1, with D maybe TRBD2 (6 bases). V lost 0 bases and J 4 bases, leaving 11 bases between the germline ends. The germline gives CDR1 SGHAT, CDR2 FQDESV (reference sequence). The CDR3 runs to 15 residues.

The chain links TRBV6-5 to TRBJ1-1; D perhaps matches TRBD1 (5 bases). V was trimmed by 6 bases and J by 0 bases, leaving 11 bases between them. Germline V gene sequence: CDR1 MNHEY, CDR2 SVGAGI. The CDR3 has 14 amino acids. This CDR3 reads CASSRDRVNTEAFF. The DNA of the CDR3 is TGTGCCAGCAGCCGCGACAGAGTGAACACTGAAGCTTTCTTT.

This clone was picked up one time. The V gene is TRBV25-1, the J gene TRBJ2-7, with 7 bases matching TRBD1. The junction had 1 base not matched to a gene; V was cut back by 5 bases and J by 0 bases. This CDR3 has 13 residues. The germline gives CDR1 MGHDK, CDR2 SYGVNS. The CDR3 DNA reads TGTGCCAGCAGTCCAGGGGGCTCCTACGAGCAGTACTTC. Translated, it gives CASSPGGSYEQYF.

V and J are TRBV5-6 and TRBJ1-2; D perhaps matches TRBD1 (5 bases). The CDR3 is 15 amino acids. Germline lookup yields CDR1 SGHDT and CDR2 YYEEEE. Trimming pared 3 bases from V and 4 bases from J, leaving 16 bases between. CDR3 sequence: CASSYQGRESYGYTF. CDR3 sequence (DNA): TGTGCCAGCAGCTATCAGGGCAGGGAAAGCTATGGCTACACCTTC.

The rearrangement links TRBV4-1 to TRBJ1-5; D unresolved. CDR3 size: 14 residues. In germline, CDR1 is MGHRA, CDR2 YSYEKL. The ends were cut back, 3 bases at V and 7 bases at J, with 13 bases in the middle. Written as DNA, the CDR3 is TGCGCCAGCAGCCATGGAGGGTCGGGGCAGCCCCAGCATTTT. Its protein is CASSHGGSGQPQHF.

V is TRBV5-4 and J is TRBJ2-3; TRBD2 aligns across 8 bases. After removal of 4 bases from V and 5 bases from J, the junction contained 9 bases not matched to a gene. The CDR3 sequence is 15 residues long. CDR1 is SGHNT and CDR2 is YYREEE in the germline V gene (reference sequence). This CDR3 is CASSRAGGGEDTQYF. Written as DNA, the CDR3 is TGTGCCAGCAGCAGGGCGGGGGGCGGGGAAGATACGCAGTATTTT.

This clone was recorded only once. The J gene is TRBJ1-2, the V gene TRBV1; the table names TRBD1, a call not compared with the DNA. TRBV1 is flagged as a pseudogene. This CDR3 spans 17 amino acids. This chain's CDR3 is CTSSQDPAGSFNYGYTF. CDR3 in DNA: TGCACCAGCAGCCAAGATCCGGCAGGTTCTTTTAACTATGGCTACACCTTC.

The rearrangement links TRBV14 to TRBJ1-6, with D unclear. CDR3 size: 15 residues. CDR1 and CDR2 from the germline V gene are SGHDN and FVKESK. Trimming took 5 bases from V and 9 from J, leaving 17 bases between them. The CDR3 loop is CASSVSGMLGSPLHF. Here the CDR3 DNA reads TGTGCCAGCAGCGTTTCCGGGATGCTGGGTTCACCCCTCCACTTT.

This chain connects TRBV7-2 to TRBJ1-5; TRBD1 aligns across 8 bases. Trimming at V came to 5 bases and at J to 1 base, leaving 4 bases not matched to a gene. Germline loops: CDR1 SGHTA, CDR2 FQGNSA. The CDR3 covers 15 residues. The CDR3 region is CASSPRTGSNQPQHF. In DNA form, the CDR3 reads TGTGCCAGCAGCCCCCGGACAGGGAGCAATCAGCCCCAGCATTTT.

The gene calls are TRBV9 and TRBJ2-1, with 15 bases aligning to TRBD2. In germline, CDR1 is SGDLS, CDR2 YYNGEE. The CDR3 has 21 residues. Trimming at V came to 0 bases and at J to 3 bases, leaving 13 bases not matched to a gene. This chain's CDR3 is CASSVGEWRTSGGEYYNEQFF. CDR3 nucleotides: TGTGCCAGCAGCGTAGGGGAATGGAGGACTAGCGGGGGGGAATACTACAATGAGCAGTTCTTC.

The chain links TRBV21-1 to TRBJ2-3; TRBD2 is the table's D call, not checked against the DNA. TRBV21-1 is a recognized pseudogene. The length of the CDR3 is 13 residues. The CDR3 loop is CASSRRRSDTQYF. The CDR3, as DNA: TGTGCCAGCAGCCGCCGCCGGAGCGATACGCAGTATTTT.